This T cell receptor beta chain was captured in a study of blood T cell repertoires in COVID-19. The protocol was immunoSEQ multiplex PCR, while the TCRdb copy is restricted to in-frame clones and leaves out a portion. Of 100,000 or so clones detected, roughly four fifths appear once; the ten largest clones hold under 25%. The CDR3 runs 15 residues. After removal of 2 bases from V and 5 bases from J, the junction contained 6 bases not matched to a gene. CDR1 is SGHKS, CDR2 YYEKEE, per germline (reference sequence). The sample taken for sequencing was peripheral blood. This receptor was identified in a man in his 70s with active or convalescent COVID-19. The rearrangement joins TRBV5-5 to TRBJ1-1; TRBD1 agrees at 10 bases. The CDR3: CASSFLLGQGTEAFF. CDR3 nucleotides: TGTGCCAGCAGCTTCCTGTTGGGACAGGGGACTGAAGCTTTCTTT.